The clone carrying this TCR beta chain was recorded at least ten times. Amplified TCR beta CDR3 regions came from RNA transcripts. HTBI primers drove first-round RT-PCR of the TCR CDR3. Each CDR3 protein gets one entry after TCRdb re-called the multiplex PCR reads with MiXCR. The top ten clones hold over 12% of a sample with hundreds of thousands of distinct CDR3 sequences, more than 15% of them seen once. These data come from a study of T cells in Graves' hyperthyroidism and ophthalmopathy. Stable Graves' hyperthyroidism denoted no ophthalmopathy progression over 18 months. Source material for PBMCs was more than 7.5 ml fresh peripheral blood. CDR3 length: 15 residues. CDR1 and CDR2 (germline): MNHNY, SVGAGI (reference sequence). Trimming removed 2 bases at V and 2 bases at J, with 12 bases between.

The V gene is TRBV6-6, the J gene TRBJ1-1; D unclear. The TCR originated in a woman under 30 with Graves' hyperthyroidism. The sample consisted of blood. CDR3 region: CASSYTDGTNTEAFF. In DNA form, the CDR3 reads TGTGCCAGCAGTTACACAGACGGCACAAACACTGAAGCTTTCTTT.